What follows is one T cell receptor beta chain and its context. Germline CDR1 SGHRS, CDR2 YFSETQ. This CDR3 contains 16 residues. The trim removed 4 bases at V and 5 bases at J, leaving 9 bases unmatched. This sample stems from a study of glioma-infiltrating T cells after dendritic cell vaccination. Study in general: Patients received three intradermal dendritic cell vaccine injections at biweekly intervals.

Assay used: immunoSEQ multiplex PCR; TCRdb lists only in-frame clones, some missing. The data show tens of thousands of clones, over 65% seen once. Selection required adequate fresh-frozen tumor tissue plus more than two years' survival data. The rearrangement uses TRBV5-1 and TRBJ2-5, with 12 bases lining up with TRBD1. This specimen was blood, taken before dendritic cell vaccination. The sequence derives from a human donor with glioblastoma. Written as DNA, the CDR3 is TGCGCCAGCAGCGTCCCGGGACAGGGGGCGTCGGAGACCCAGTACTTC. Translation: CASSVPGQGASETQYF. Complete variable domain (other parts from reference TRBV5-1 and TRBJ2-5): KAGVTQTPRYLIKTRGQQVTLSCSPISGHRSVSWYQQTPGQGLQFLFEYFSETQRNKGNFPGRFSGRQFSNSRSEMNVSTLELGDSALYLCASSVPGQGASETQYFGPGTRLLVL.